This T cell receptor (beta chain) was identified during a study of T-cell memory formation after mild COVID-19. Study in general: Clusters were largely donor specific. Findings and caveats of the study: Day 15 to 85 contracting clones showed balanced CD4/CD8; later expanders leaned CD4+.

A 5'RACE reaction primed in the constant segment made cDNA libraries of TCR alpha and TCR beta, and these carried sample barcodes and UMIs. TCRdb redid the calling of the 5' RACE reads with MiXCR, one entry per CDR3 protein. The sample records about 180,000 distinct CDR3 sequences, roughly 17% being singletons. The junction had 2 bases not matched to a gene; V was cut back by 2 bases and J by 2 bases. This CDR3 contains 14 residues. Germline lookup yields CDR1 SGHRS and CDR2 YFSETQ. There are many counts of this clonotype. Its antigen remains unidentified. The receptor's source is an adult woman who had mild COVID-19 (a few samples of this study predate the infection). Cell type and time point are not known. V gene TRBV5-1 combines with J gene TRBJ2-5; 8 nucleotides line up with TRBD2. The specimen was PBMCs or a T cell subset sorted from them (not recorded which). The CDR3 DNA reads as TGCGCCAGCAGCTTTACTAGCGGACAAGAGACCCAGTACTTC. It encodes CASSFTSGQETQYF. Full variable domain (rest looked up from reference TRBV5-1 and TRBJ2-5): KAGVTQTPRYLIKTRGQQVTLSCSPISGHRSVSWYQQTPGQGLQFLFEYFSETQRNKGNFPGRFSGRQFSNSRSEMNVSTLELGDSALYLCASSFTSGQETQYFGPGTRLLVL.